These 4 T cell receptor beta chains originate from one sample sequenced in a study of blood T cell repertoires in COVID-19. The assay was immunoSEQ multiplex PCR, and TCRdb's table has in-frame clones only and misses some. The data hold about 340,000 clones, with 88% observed a single time. The sequencing sample was made of peripheral blood. The source is a woman in her sixties or seventies with COVID-19, enrolled during active disease.

The chain recombines TRBV6-5 with TRBJ1-2; TRBD1 matches 8 bases. Germline CDR1 MNHEY, CDR2 SVGAGI. The CDR3 is made up of 14 amino acids. J was trimmed by 7 bases and V by 6 bases; bases with no gene match: 10. The CDR3 DNA reads as TGTGCCAGCAGGACGATTCAGGGGGCAGGTGGCTACACCTTC. Amino acids: CASRTIQGAGGYTF.

The genes are TRBV27 and TRBJ1-1; no reliable D call. This CDR3 contains 13 residues. Germline-derived CDR1 and CDR2 are MNHEY and SMNVEV (reference sequence). The V end lost 8 bases, the J end lost 0 bases, and 10 bases lay between the germline ends. CDR3: CASAPGMNTEAFF. The CDR3 bases are TGTGCCAGCGCACCGGGGATGAACACTGAAGCTTTCTTT.

The table lists this clone with a count of one. The chain has TRBV4-2 and TRBJ2-7; tentative D call: TRBD2 (5 bases). The germline gives CDR1 LGHNA, CDR2 YNFKEQ. This CDR3 region has 15 residues. Trimming shortened V by 4 bases and J by 5 bases, and 18 bases separated the two germline ends. In DNA, the CDR3 is TGTGCCAGCAGCCGAAGTTTTAGCGAACCTGACGAGCAGTACTTC. It codes for CASSRSFSEPDEQYF.

V gene TRBV5-6 combines with J gene TRBJ2-1; tentative D call: TRBD2 (6 bases). Looked up from germline, CDR1 is SGHDT and CDR2 is YYEEEE. The V end was cut by 1 base, the J end by 8 bases, with 16 bases between. CDR3 length: 15 amino acids. For the CDR3, the DNA is TGTGCCAGCAGCTTGAACGGAGGGCTACGCGATGAGCAGTTCTTC. The encoded protein is CASSLNGGLRDEQFF.